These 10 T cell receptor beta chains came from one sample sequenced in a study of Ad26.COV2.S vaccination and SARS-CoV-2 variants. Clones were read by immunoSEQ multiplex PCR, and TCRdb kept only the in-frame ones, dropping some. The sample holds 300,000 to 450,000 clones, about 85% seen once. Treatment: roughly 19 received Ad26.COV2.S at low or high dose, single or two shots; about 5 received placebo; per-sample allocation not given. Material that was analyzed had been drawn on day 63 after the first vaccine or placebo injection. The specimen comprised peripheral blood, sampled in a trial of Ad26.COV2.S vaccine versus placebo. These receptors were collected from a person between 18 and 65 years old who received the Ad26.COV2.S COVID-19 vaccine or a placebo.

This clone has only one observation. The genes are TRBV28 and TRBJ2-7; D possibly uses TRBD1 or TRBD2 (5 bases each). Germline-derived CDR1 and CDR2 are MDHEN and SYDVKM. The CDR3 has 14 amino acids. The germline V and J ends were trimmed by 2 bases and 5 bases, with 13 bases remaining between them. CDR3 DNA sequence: TGTGCCAGCAGTTTAAGGGGTTTGAGGGACGAGCAGTACTTC. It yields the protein CASSLRGLRDEQYF.

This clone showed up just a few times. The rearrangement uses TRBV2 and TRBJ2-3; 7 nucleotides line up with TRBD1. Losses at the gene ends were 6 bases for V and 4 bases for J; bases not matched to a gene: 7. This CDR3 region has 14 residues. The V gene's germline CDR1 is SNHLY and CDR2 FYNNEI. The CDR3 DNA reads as TGTGCCAGCAGCCGCGACAGGGAGCCAGATACGCAGTATTTT. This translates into CASSRDREPDTQYF.

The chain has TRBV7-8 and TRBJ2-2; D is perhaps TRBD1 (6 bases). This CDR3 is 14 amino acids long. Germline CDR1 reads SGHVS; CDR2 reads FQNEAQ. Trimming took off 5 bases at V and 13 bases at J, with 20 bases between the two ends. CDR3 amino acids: CASSDLGQNELLFF. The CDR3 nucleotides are TGTGCCAGCAGCGACCTTGGACAGAATGAATTGCTGTTTTTT.

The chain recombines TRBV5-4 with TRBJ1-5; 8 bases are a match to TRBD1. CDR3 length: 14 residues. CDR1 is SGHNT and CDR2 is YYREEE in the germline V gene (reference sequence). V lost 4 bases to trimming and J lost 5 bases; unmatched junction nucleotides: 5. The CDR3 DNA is TGTGCCAGCAGCCTCGACAGGGGCGATCAGCCCCAGCATTTT. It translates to CASSLDRGDQPQHF.

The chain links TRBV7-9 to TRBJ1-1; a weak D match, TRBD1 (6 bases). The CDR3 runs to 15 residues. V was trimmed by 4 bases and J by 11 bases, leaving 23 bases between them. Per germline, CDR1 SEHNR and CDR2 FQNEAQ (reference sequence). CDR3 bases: TGTGCCAGCAGCTCATACAGGGTTCCCTCGTTGGAGGCTTTCTTT. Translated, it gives CASSSYRVPSLEAFF.

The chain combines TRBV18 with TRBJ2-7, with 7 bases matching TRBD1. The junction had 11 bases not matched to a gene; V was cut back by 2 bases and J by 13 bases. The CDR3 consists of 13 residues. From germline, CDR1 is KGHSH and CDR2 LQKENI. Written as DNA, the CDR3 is TGTGCCAGCTCACCAGGGAAAGACAGGGTCTATTACTTC. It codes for CASSPGKDRVYYF.

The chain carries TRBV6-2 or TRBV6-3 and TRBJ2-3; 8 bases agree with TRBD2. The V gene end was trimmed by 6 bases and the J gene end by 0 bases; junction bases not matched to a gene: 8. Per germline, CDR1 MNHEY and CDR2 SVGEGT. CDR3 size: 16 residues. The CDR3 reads CASSPLLAASTDTQYF. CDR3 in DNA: TGTGCCAGCAGCCCTCTACTAGCGGCTAGCACAGATACGCAGTATTTT.

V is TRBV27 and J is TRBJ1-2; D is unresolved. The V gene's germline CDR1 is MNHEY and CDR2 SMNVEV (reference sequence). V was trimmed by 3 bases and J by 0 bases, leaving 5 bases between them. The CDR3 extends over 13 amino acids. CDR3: CASSFRSNYGYTF. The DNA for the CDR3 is TGTGCCAGCAGTTTTCGCTCTAACTATGGCTACACCTTC.

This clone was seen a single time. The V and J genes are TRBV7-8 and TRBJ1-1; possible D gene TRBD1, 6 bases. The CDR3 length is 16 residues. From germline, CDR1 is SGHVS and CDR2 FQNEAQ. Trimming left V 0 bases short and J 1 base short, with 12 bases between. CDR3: CASSLALGAGNTEAFF. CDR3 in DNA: TGTGCCAGCAGCTTAGCGCTGGGGGCGGGGAACACTGAAGCTTTCTTT.

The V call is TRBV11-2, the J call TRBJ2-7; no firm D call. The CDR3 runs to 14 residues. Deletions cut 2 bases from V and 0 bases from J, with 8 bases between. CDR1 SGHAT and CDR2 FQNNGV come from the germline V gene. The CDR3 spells CASSLSWVSYEQYF. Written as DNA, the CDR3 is TGTGCCAGCAGCTTAAGTTGGGTCTCCTACGAGCAGTACTTC.